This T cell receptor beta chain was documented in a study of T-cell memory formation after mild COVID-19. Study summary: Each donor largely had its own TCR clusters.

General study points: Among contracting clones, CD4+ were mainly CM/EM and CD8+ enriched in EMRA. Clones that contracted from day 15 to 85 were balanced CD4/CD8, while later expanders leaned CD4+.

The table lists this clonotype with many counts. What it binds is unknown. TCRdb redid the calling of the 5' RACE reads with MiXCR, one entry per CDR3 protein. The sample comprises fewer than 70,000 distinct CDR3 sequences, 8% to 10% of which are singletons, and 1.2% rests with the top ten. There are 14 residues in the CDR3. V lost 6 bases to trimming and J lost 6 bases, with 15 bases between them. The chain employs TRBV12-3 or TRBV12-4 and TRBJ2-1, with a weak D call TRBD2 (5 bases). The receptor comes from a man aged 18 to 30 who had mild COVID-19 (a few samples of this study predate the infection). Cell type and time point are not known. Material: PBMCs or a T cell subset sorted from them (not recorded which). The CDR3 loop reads CASRGPESGNEQFF. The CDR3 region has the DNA TGTGCCAGCAGAGGCCCTGAGAGCGGCAATGAGCAGTTCTTC.